These 26 T cell receptor beta chains share one sample of origin, sequenced in a study of OX40 agonist ivuxolimab in advanced cancers. Sequencing was performed with immunoSEQ multiplex PCR; in TCRdb, only in-frame clones are kept and a portion is missing. Of around 10,000 clones listed, around 85% are singletons. Material: CD4+ or CD8+ T cells sorted from blood, obtained in a trial of the OX40 agonist ivuxolimab. These receptors were taken from an adult with an advanced solid tumor such as melanoma, head and neck, liver or kidney cancer.

This chain links TRBV19 with TRBJ2-7; D may be TRBD2 (5 bases). The CDR3 is made up of 12 amino acids. The V end lost 4 bases, the J end lost 6 bases, and 10 bases lay between the germline ends. Germline V gene lookup returns CDR1 LNHDA and CDR2 SQIVND (reference sequence). The CDR3 sequence is CASSSGGSEQYF. The CDR3 coding sequence is TGTGCCAGTAGTAGTGGAGGATCCGAGCAGTACTTC.

The chain recombines TRBV29-1 with TRBJ1-2; possibly TRBD1 for D (5 bases). The CDR3 is 14 residues long. From germline, CDR1 is SQVTM and CDR2 ANQGSEA. Trimming cost V 5 bases and J 2 bases, with 15 bases left between them. The CDR3 spells CSVSQGLGNYGYTF. The CDR3 region has the DNA TGCAGCGTTTCCCAGGGTTTAGGGAACTATGGCTACACCTTC.

This clone was seen a single time. The chain links TRBV11-2 to TRBJ1-1, with D hard to call. From germline, CDR1 is SGHAT and CDR2 FQNNGV. CDR3 length equals 13 residues. V was trimmed by 3 bases and J by 1 base, leaving 6 bases between them. CDR3 DNA sequence: TGTGCCAGCAGCTTGTGGGAGAACACTGAAGCTTTCTTT. Its protein product is CASSLWENTEAFF.

V and J are TRBV10-1 and TRBJ2-2; 12 nucleotides agree with TRBD1. Germline CDR1 and CDR2: WNHNN and SYGVQD (reference sequence). V trimming: 3 bases; J trimming: 6 bases; junction bases outside the gene matches: 8. The CDR3 contains 17 residues. The CDR3 protein is CASSDPLGTGGPGELFF. CDR3 DNA: TGCGCCAGCAGTGATCCACTCGGGACAGGGGGCCCCGGGGAGCTGTTTTTT.

This clone was seen once. This sequence joins TRBV19 and TRBJ2-2; TRBD1 or TRBD2 may be the D gene (5 bases each). The CDR3 is 15 amino acids. V was shortened by 2 bases and J by 3 bases, with 10 bases between the two germline ends. Per germline, CDR1 LNHDA and CDR2 SQIVND (reference sequence). CDR3 DNA sequence: TGTGCCAGTAGTATATTGGGGACCGACACCGGGGAGCTGTTTTTT. It specifies CASSILGTDTGELFF. Full variable domain (remainder filled in from reference TRBV19 and TRBJ2-2): DGGITQSPKYLFRKEGQNVTLSCEQNLNHDAMYWYRQDPGQGLRLIYYSQIVNDFQKGDIAEGYSVSREKKESFPLTVTSAQKNPTAFYLCASSILGTDTGELFFGEGSRLTVL.

This rearrangement joins TRBV11-2 to TRBJ1-1; 10 bases fit TRBD1. Germline V gene sequence: CDR1 SGHAT, CDR2 FQNNGV. V gave up 3 bases and J gave up 2 bases; unmatched junction bases: 12. The CDR3 is 18 amino acids. For the CDR3, the DNA is TGTGCCAGCAGCTTCGACACCGGGACAGGGGTCGTAAACACTGAAGCTTTCTTT. Protein: CASSFDTGTGVVNTEAFF.

The chain has TRBV19 and TRBJ2-7; D is unclear. V shed 4 bases and J shed 0 bases, with 7 bases lying between them. Germline V gene data show CDR1 as LNHDA and CDR2 as SQIVND (reference sequence). The CDR3 consists of 13 residues. The CDR3 bases are TGTGCCAGTAGTAACGGTCCCTCCTACGAGCAGTACTTC. Translated, it gives CASSNGPSYEQYF.

This sequence joins TRBV7-9 and TRBJ2-1, with TRBD2 matching 7 bases. The CDR3 loop spans 13 amino acids. Germline V gene data show CDR1 as SEHNR and CDR2 as FQNEAQ (reference sequence). The V gene end was trimmed by 5 bases and the J gene end by 7 bases; junction bases not matched to a gene: 5. The CDR3 sequence: CASSPGTTNEQFF. DNA of the CDR3: TGTGCCAGCAGCCCCGGGACTACTAATGAGCAGTTCTTC.

The rearrangement uses TRBV7-8 and TRBJ2-3; 8 bases agree with TRBD1. The V segment lost 3 bases and the J segment 1 base; nucleotides outside the gene matches: 3. The CDR3 extends over 15 amino acids. The V gene's germline CDR1 is SGHVS and CDR2 FQNEAQ. The CDR3 DNA sequence: TGTGCCAGCAGCTTCTCGGGACAGGGCACAGATACGCAGTATTTT. Translation gives CASSFSGQGTDTQYF.

This chain links TRBV4-1 with TRBJ1-2; D is possibly TRBD1 (6 bases). This CDR3 has 19 residues. V lost 1 base and J lost 0, with 21 bases in between. Germline CDR1 is MGHRA and CDR2 is YSYEKL. The CDR3 reads CASSQVSLPGQHPNYGYTF. The CDR3 region has the DNA TGCGCCAGCAGCCAAGTATCCCTCCCCGGACAGCACCCTAACTATGGCTACACCTTC.

V is TRBV19 and J is TRBJ2-6, with D unresolved. The CDR3 runs to 14 residues. CDR1 and CDR2 (germline): LNHDA, SQIVND (reference sequence). V shed 5 bases and J shed 4 bases, with 9 bases lying between them. The CDR3 is CASSETQGANVLTF. The DNA of the CDR3 is TGTGCCAGTAGTGAGACGCAAGGGGCCAACGTCCTGACTTTC.

This chain links TRBV4-1 with TRBJ2-3; D gene uncertain. CDR3 size: 13 residues. V lost 1 base to trimming and J lost 6 bases, with 8 bases between them. CDR1 and CDR2 (germline): MGHRA, YSYEKL. This chain's CDR3 is CASSQALADTQYF. DNA of the CDR3: TGCGCCAGCAGCCAAGCCCTGGCGGATACGCAGTATTTT.

The rearrangement uses TRBV11-2 and TRBJ2-3; 8 positions agree with TRBD2. The CDR3 extends over 14 amino acids. Per the germline V gene, CDR1 is SGHAT and CDR2 is FQNNGV. Trimming took 1 base from V and 6 from J; bases not matched to a gene: 3. This CDR3 reads CASSLGGGPDTQYF. The CDR3 DNA is TGTGCCAGCAGCTTAGGCGGGGGGCCCGATACGCAGTATTTT.

The V gene is TRBV2, the J gene TRBJ2-5; 8 nucleotides match TRBD2. The CDR3 is 19 amino acids. The V gene end was trimmed by 4 bases and the J gene end by 5 bases; junction bases not matched to a gene: 21. Germline CDR1 is SNHLY and CDR2 is FYNNEI. The CDR3 DNA follows: TGTGCCAGCAGTGGTTCAAAGGTTTCAGGCGGGGGGTCTTGGGAGACCCAGTACTTC. The encoded protein is CASSGSKVSGGGSWETQYF.

V usage is TRBV28 and J usage is TRBJ2-3, with a possible D match to TRBD1 (6 bases). Germline V gene sequence: CDR1 MDHEN, CDR2 SYDVKM. There are 16 residues in the CDR3. The V end lost 6 bases, the J end lost 3 bases, and 19 bases lay between the germline ends. The CDR3 DNA follows: TGTGCCAGCAGCCTAGGGGGTTTGAGTAGTACAGATACGCAGTATTTT. Translated: CASSLGGLSSTDTQYF. Drawing the rest from reference TRBV28 and TRBJ2-3, the complete variable domain is DVKVTQSSRYLVKRTGEKVFLECVQDMDHENMFWYRQDPGLGLRLIYFSYDVKMKEKGDIPEGYSVSREKKERFSLILESASTNQTSMYLCASSLGGLSSTDTQYFGPGTRLTVL.

V is TRBV6-4 and J is TRBJ2-5; 7 positions match TRBD1. Trimming took 6 bases from V and 5 from J; bases not matched to a gene: 9. CDR3 length: 14 amino acids. Germline V gene data show CDR1 as MRHNA and CDR2 as SNTAGT. The CDR3 coding sequence is TGTGCCAGCAGCGGGACAGAGCCCGTGGAGACCCAGTACTTC. Amino acids: CASSGTEPVETQYF.

This chain joins TRBV7-8 and TRBJ2-5; TRBD1 might be the D (6 bases). Germline CDR1 and CDR2: SGHVS and FQNEAQ. Trimming took off 5 bases at V and 5 bases at J, with 15 bases between the two ends. There are 14 residues in the CDR3. This CDR3 is CASSEWTAPETQYF. DNA for the CDR3: TGTGCCAGCAGCGAGTGGACAGCCCCGGAGACCCAGTACTTC.

The gene calls are TRBV11-2 and TRBJ2-5; D is uncertain. The CDR3 has 16 residues. The V gene's germline CDR1 is SGHAT and CDR2 FQNNGV. Trimming removed 5 bases at V and 2 bases at J, with 18 bases between. This chain's CDR3 is CASSRGVAVLQETQYF. CDR3 in DNA: TGTGCCAGCAGCCGAGGAGTGGCTGTTTTACAAGAGACCCAGTACTTC.

This chain links TRBV6-5 with TRBJ1-1, with D perhaps matching TRBD1 (5 bases). The CDR3 runs 12 residues. Germline lookup yields CDR1 MNHEY and CDR2 SVGAGI. Trimming removed 6 bases from V and 6 bases from J, with 11 bases in between. This CDR3 reads CASSQGGAEAFF. CDR3 in DNA: TGTGCCAGCAGCCAGGGTGGGGCTGAAGCTTTCTTT.

This clone turned up a few times. The chain links TRBV29-1 to TRBJ1-1, with 7 bases that match TRBD1. Germline V lookup: CDR1 SQVTM, CDR2 ANQGSEA. V lost 4 bases, J lost 5 bases, and 1 base stayed unmatched. This CDR3 is 11 amino acids long. This CDR3 reads CSVGGQTEAFF. DNA of the CDR3: TGCAGCGTTGGGGGACAGACTGAAGCTTTCTTT.

This chain joins TRBV28 and TRBJ1-5; tentative D call: TRBD1 (5 bases). CDR1 is MDHEN, CDR2 SYDVKM, per germline. The germline V and J ends were trimmed by 6 bases and 3 bases, with 9 bases remaining between them. The CDR3 has 13 residues. The CDR3 coding sequence is TGTGCCAGCAGCAGGGCCCACAATCAGCCCCAGCATTTT. Translated: CASSRAHNQPQHF.

The chain recombines TRBV19 with TRBJ2-3; D remains ambiguous. The CDR3 spans 16 residues. Per the germline V gene, CDR1 is LNHDA and CDR2 is SQIVND (reference sequence). The V end lost 3 bases, the J end lost 0 bases, and 13 bases lay between the germline ends. CDR3: CASSIGWPVSTDTQYF. The CDR3 bases are TGTGCCAGTAGTATTGGATGGCCAGTGAGCACAGATACGCAGTATTTT.

The CDR3 loop reads CASSLDGFEQFF. In DNA form, the CDR3 reads TGTGCCAGCAGTTTAGACGGTTTTGAGCAGTTCTTC. The rearrangement links TRBV27 to TRBJ2-1, with D unclear. The germline gives CDR1 MNHEY, CDR2 SMNVEV (reference sequence). V lost 2 bases, J lost 9 bases, and 8 bases lay in between. There are 12 residues in the CDR3.

In this sample, this clone turned up a few times. The gene calls are TRBV16 and TRBJ1-2; D not resolved. The CDR3 is made up of 13 amino acids. With 2 bases removed from V and 1 base from J, the gap between germline ends came to 5 bases. Germline values: CDR1 KGHSY, CDR2 FQNENV. CDR3 sequence reads: CASSQGLNYGYTF. CDR3 DNA: TGTGCCAGCAGCCAAGGACTTAACTATGGCTACACCTTC.

The V call is TRBV11-3, the J call TRBJ2-2, with TRBD1 matching over 8 bases. The CDR3 runs 20 residues. The germline gives CDR1 SGHNT, CDR2 YENEEA. V lost 4 bases to trimming and J lost 1 base; unmatched junction nucleotides: 17. The CDR3: CASSSDDPVTGGRNTGELFF. The CDR3 nucleotides are TGTGCCAGCAGCTCTGACGACCCCGTTACAGGGGGTAGGAACACCGGGGAGCTGTTTTTT.

V gene TRBV12-1 combines with J gene TRBJ1-5. TRBV12-1 is a listed pseudogene. The CDR3 covers 18 residues. As DNA, the CDR3 is TGTGCCAGCAGCTTTGATTTGGGACCTCCGGCCCCCAATCAGCCCCAGCATTTT. It is translated as CASSFDLGPPAPNQPQHF.